A single sample is the source of the 16 T cell receptor beta chains below, sequenced in a study of Ad26.COV2.S vaccination and SARS-CoV-2 variants. Libraries were prepared by immunoSEQ multiplex PCR; TCRdb keeps only in-frame clonotypes and omits some of them. The sample shows about 480,000 clones, around nine tenths of them seen only once. Specified treatment: about 20 received Ad26.COV2.S at low or high dose, single or two shots; 5 received placebo; per-sample allocation not given. Samples came from day 63 after the first vaccine or placebo injection. The input for sequencing was peripheral blood, taken in a trial of Ad26.COV2.S vaccine versus placebo. Source of these receptors: a person between 18 and 65 years old who received the Ad26.COV2.S COVID-19 vaccine or a placebo.

The V call is TRBV7-9, the J call TRBJ2-3, with D possibly TRBD1 on 6 matching bases. The CDR3 extends over 15 amino acids. The V gene's germline CDR1 is SEHNR and CDR2 FQNEAQ (reference sequence). V lost 1 base to trimming and J lost 2 bases, with 10 bases between them. CDR3 sequence reads: CASSLDDRYTDTQYF. The CDR3 coding sequence is TGTGCCAGCAGCTTAGATGACAGGTACACAGATACGCAGTATTTT. Variable domain in full (rest from reference TRBV7-9 and TRBJ2-3): DTGVSQNPRHKITKRGQNVTFRCDPISEHNRLYWYRQTLGQGPEFLTYFQNEAQLEKSRLLSDRFSAERPKGSFSTLEIQRTEQGDSAMYLCASSLDDRYTDTQYFGPGTRLTVL.

The genes are TRBV9 and TRBJ2-5; D is perhaps TRBD1 or TRBD2 (6 bases each). CDR1 is SGDLS and CDR2 is YYNGEE in the germline V gene. V was trimmed by 0 bases and J by 1 base, leaving 10 bases between them. CDR3 length equals 15 residues. The CDR3 loop is CASSVGGRGQETQYF. DNA for the CDR3: TGTGCCAGCAGCGTAGGGGGGCGGGGCCAAGAGACCCAGTACTTC. Together with reference TRBV9 and TRBJ2-5, the CDR3 gives the full variable domain: DSGVTQTPKHLITATGQRVTLRCSPRSGDLSVYWYQQSLDQGLQFLIQYYNGEERAKGNILERFSAQQFPDLHSELNLSSLELGDSALYFCASSVGGRGQETQYFGPGTRLLVL.

This chain joins TRBV15 and TRBJ1-4; 9 bases are a match to TRBD1. The CDR3 covers 15 residues. Germline values: CDR1 LNHNV, CDR2 YYDKDF (reference sequence). Trimming removed 3 bases from V and 7 bases from J; junction bases left unmatched: 6. CDR3 DNA: TGTGCCACCAGCAGGAACAGGGGGCCGGGTGAAAAACTGTTTTTT. Its protein product is CATSRNRGPGEKLFF.

In its sample, this clone was seen a few times. This chain connects TRBV19 to TRBJ2-3; D is undetermined. Trimming shortened V by 3 bases and J by 4 bases, and 8 bases separated the two germline ends. The CDR3 length is 13 residues. Per the germline V gene, CDR1 is LNHDA and CDR2 is SQIVND (reference sequence). CDR3 residues: CASSMQLPDTQYF. The CDR3 region has the DNA TGTGCCAGTAGTATGCAGCTCCCAGATACGCAGTATTTT.

The chain recombines TRBV7-6 with TRBJ2-7; no definite D call. V lost 3 bases to trimming and J lost 5 bases, with 17 bases between them. The CDR3 spans 15 residues. CDR1 and CDR2 from the germline V gene are SGHVS and FNYEAQ. Here the CDR3 reads CASSLSQLGPNEQYF. CDR3 nucleotide sequence: TGTGCCAGCAGCTTGTCTCAGCTGGGCCCCAACGAGCAGTACTTC.

This clone has just one count. V usage is TRBV18 and J usage is TRBJ2-4; D is undetermined. CDR3 length equals 15 residues. Germline loops: CDR1 KGHSH, CDR2 LQKENI. Trimming removed 5 bases at V and 0 bases at J, with 11 bases between. CDR3 loop: CASSTLKVAKNIQYF. CDR3 nucleotide sequence: TGTGCCAGCTCAACCCTGAAGGTAGCCAAAAACATTCAGTACTTC.

This clone was seen just once. The chain combines TRBV7-9 with TRBJ2-7, with D possibly matching TRBD1 (6 bases). CDR1 is SEHNR and CDR2 is FQNEAQ in the germline V gene (reference sequence). There are 15 residues in the CDR3. V was trimmed by 5 bases and J by 3 bases, leaving 17 bases between them. CDR3 nucleotides: TGTGCCAGCAGCCCAGGGGCTAGCAGAGACTACGAGCAGTACTTC. This sequence encodes CASSPGASRDYEQYF.

This chain links TRBV5-4 with TRBJ2-5, with TRBD2 matching 9 bases. The CDR3 has 15 residues. Looked up from germline, CDR1 is SGHNT and CDR2 is YYREEE (reference sequence). Unmatched junction bases numbered 5, after V lost 0 bases and J lost 5 bases. In nucleotides, the CDR3 is TGTGCCAGCAGCTTGGAGACCCTAGCGGGGGAGACCCAGTACTTC. Translating it yields CASSLETLAGETQYF. Full variable domain (outside the CDR3, taken from reference TRBV5-4 and TRBJ2-5): ETGVTQSPTHLIKTRGQQVTLRCSSQSGHNTVSWYQQALGQGPQFIFQYYREEENGRGNFPPRFSGLQFPNYSSELNVNALELDDSALYLCASSLETLAGETQYFGPGTRLLVL.

This clone occurred a few times. This chain connects TRBV7-9 to TRBJ2-7, with D unresolved. There are 15 residues in the CDR3. Trimming cost V 1 base and J 0 bases, with 10 bases left between them. The germline V gene has CDR1 SEHNR and CDR2 FQNEAQ (reference sequence). Here the CDR3 reads CASSLVRFDSYEQYF. For the CDR3, the DNA is TGTGCCAGCAGCTTAGTTCGGTTCGACTCCTACGAGCAGTACTTC. Looking up the rest from reference TRBV7-9 and TRBJ2-7 gives the full variable domain: DTGVSQNPRHKITKRGQNVTFRCDPISEHNRLYWYRQTLGQGPEFLTYFQNEAQLEKSRLLSDRFSAERPKGSFSTLEIQRTEQGDSAMYLCASSLVRFDSYEQYFGPGTRLTVT.

CDR3 in DNA: TGTGCCAGCAGCTTGACGGGACAGGGGTCGAGCTCCTACAATGAGCAGTTCTTC. Translating it yields CASSLTGQGSSSYNEQFF. The V call is TRBV5-5, the J call TRBJ2-1; TRBD1 matches at 10 bases. Germline CDR1 SGHKS, CDR2 YYEKEE (reference sequence). Losses at the gene ends were 1 base for V and 0 bases for J; bases not matched to a gene: 7. The CDR3 spans 18 residues.

This chain uses TRBV6-2 or TRBV6-3 with TRBJ2-5; D ambiguous. CDR1 MNHEY and CDR2 SVGEGT come from the germline V gene. V was shortened by 5 bases and J by 3 bases, with 4 bases between the two germline ends. The CDR3 is 11 residues long. The DNA for the CDR3 is TGTGCCAGCAGTCTCAAAGAGACCCAGTACTTC. The encoded protein is CASSLKETQYF.

This clone was counted between two and nine times. The V gene is TRBV7-8, the J gene TRBJ2-7; D not certain. V lost 5 bases to trimming and J lost 1 base, with 6 bases between them. CDR1 and CDR2 (germline): SGHVS, FQNEAQ. This CDR3 has 12 amino acids. The CDR3 DNA is TGTGCCAGCAGCCCGTGGTCCTACGAGCAGTACTTC. Encoded protein: CASSPWSYEQYF.

This CDR3 is CASSGSGGPYEQYF. The CDR3 DNA sequence: TGTGCCAGCAGCGGGTCGGGGGGACCCTACGAGCAGTACTTC. This chain uses TRBV9 with TRBJ2-7; TRBD2 agrees at 7 bases. The CDR3 covers 14 residues. V was clipped by 3 bases and J by 2 bases; unmatched bases: 5. Germline V lookup: CDR1 SGDLS, CDR2 YYNGEE.

Only a few counts were recorded for this clone. This chain links TRBV6-2 or TRBV6-3 with TRBJ2-1; TRBD2 agrees at 11 bases. V gave up 4 bases and J gave up 6 bases; unmatched junction bases: 2. The CDR3 sequence is 14 residues long. Germline CDR1 and CDR2: MNHEY and SVGEGT. CDR3 nucleotides: TGTGCCAGCAGTTCGACTAGCGGGATCAATGAGCAGTTCTTC. Translated, it gives CASSSTSGINEQFF.

The rearrangement uses TRBV18 and TRBJ2-7; D possibly corresponds to TRBD1 (6 bases). Germline values: CDR1 KGHSH, CDR2 LQKENI. The germline V and J ends were trimmed by 6 bases and 9 bases, with 15 bases remaining between them. CDR3 size: 12 residues. CDR3 coding DNA: TGTGCCAGCTCTTCCGAGGGGGAGACGCAGTACTTC. Residues: CASSSEGETQYF.

The V call is TRBV4-3, the J call TRBJ2-3; no definite D call. The CDR3 loop spans 13 amino acids. Germline V gene lookup returns CDR1 LGHNA and CDR2 YSLEER. V was pared by 0 bases and J by 0 bases, with 1 base between. The CDR3 here is CASSQESTDTQYF. Written as DNA, the CDR3 is TGCGCCAGCAGCCAAGAAAGCACAGATACGCAGTATTTT.